This entry features one T cell receptor beta chain sequence. Germline-derived CDR1 and CDR2 are SGHNT and YYREEE (reference sequence). The V and J ends lost 4 bases and 15 bases, in that order; junction bases with no gene match: 13. The CDR3 runs 14 residues. The entry originates in a study of blood T cell repertoires in COVID-19. Across the whole study: Sites across the United States, Italy and Spain contributed samples from acute and convalescent COVID-19. Nucleic acid was either cDNA or gDNA, and it came from T cells, B-cell-depleted T cells, or PBMCs.

Original methodology: The assay estimated nucleated cells by amplifying reference gene primers. TCRdb's table, derived via immunoSEQ multiplex PCR, lists solely in-frame clones and lacks some. Clonal size and the V and J genes are those of that table, whereas D and trimming came from the DNA. The table has about 50,000 clones, around 83% seen once. The chain carries TRBV5-4 and TRBJ1-6; TRBD1 aligns across 7 bases. The specimen sequenced was peripheral blood. This sequence was found in a man in his fifties or sixties with acute or convalescent COVID-19. For the CDR3, the DNA is TGTGCCAGCAGCCCCGGACAGGAGTATTCGGGCCTCCACTTT. This gives the protein CASSPGQEYSGLHF.